This T cell receptor (beta chain) comes out of a study of T-cell memory formation after mild COVID-19. The wider study: There were largely donor-specific TCR clusters.

J lost 12 bases, V lost 2 bases, and 4 bases had no gene match. CDR3 size: 13 residues. The germline V gene has CDR1 SGHTA and CDR2 FQGNSA. From 5'RACE with constant-segment primers came TCR alpha and TCR beta cDNA libraries that carried sample barcodes and UMIs. TCRdb re-called the 5' RACE reads through MiXCR, storing one row per CDR3 protein. Here the sample spans about 440,000 distinct CDR3 sequences, around 20% being singletons. Study-wide points: Clones shrinking between day 15 and 85 showed a balanced CD4/CD8 split, and those that grew later tilted toward CD4+. Mainly in CM and EM were contracting CD4+ clones; CD8+ were in EMRA.

About this clonotype itself: Its antigen is unidentified.

This chain links TRBV7-2 with TRBJ2-1; 10 bases align to TRBD2. The material sequenced was PBMCs or a T cell subset sorted from them (not recorded which). The sequence came from an adult woman who had mild COVID-19 (a few samples of this study predate the infection). Cell type and time point are not known. DNA for the CDR3: TGTGCCAGCAGCTTATCTGTAGCGGGAGGGCAGTTCTTC. This sequence encodes CASSLSVAGGQFF.